This record concerns one TCR beta chain sequence. The data originate from a study of T cell clusters in autoimmune cytopenias. There are 14 residues in the CDR3. CDR1 and CDR2 from the germline V gene are SGHKS and YYEKEE (reference sequence). TRB amplification used around 270 ng of peripheral blood genomic DNA. TRB rearrangements were amplified by touch-down multiplex PCR with mixed TRB-A/B primers. With the multiplex PCR reads reprocessed, TCRdb shows one record per CDR3 protein and no DNA. Reported are thousands of distinct CDR3 sequences; the ten largest clones contain approximately 21%. These data are also associated with another study on T cell repertoires in aging, cancer and after chemotherapy.

The receptor was derived from a human donor in good health. The sample taken for sequencing was peripheral blood. This chain uses TRBV5-5 with TRBJ2-5; the TRBD2 assignment by TCRdb is unverifiable without DNA. CDR3 residues: CASSLGTAGGTQYF.